These 6 T cell receptor beta chains were all obtained from the same sample, sequenced in a study of T cell responses to AZD1222 COVID-19 vaccine (dated by TCRdb to the early 2020s). According to the study, the label for this sample's time point signals: baseline before first vaccination. Libraries were prepared through the immunoSEQ multiplex PCR assay. In its TCRdb copy, this immuneACCESS table keeps in-frame sequences only and misses some clones. Where compared with another copy, unresolved V genes explain less than half of these, and the others have no known cause. The sample profile shows about 130,000 clones; 93% of them were found once. The ten largest account for more than 0.7% of the sample. Sequenced material: peripheral blood, taken on day 0 of AZD1222 vaccination. Receptors originate from an adult in good health.

This clone showed up just once. V is TRBV12-3 or TRBV12-4 and J is TRBJ1-2; 8 bases map to TRBD1. The junction had 2 bases not matched to a gene; V was cut back by 5 bases and J by 3 bases. The CDR3 runs to 13 residues. In nucleotides, the CDR3 is TGTGCCAGCAGTCCGACAGGGGACTATGGCTACACCTTC. Translating it yields CASSPTGDYGYTF.

The chain combines TRBV30 with TRBJ2-7; 8 nucleotides match TRBD2. CDR1 is GTSNPN, CDR2 SVGIG, per germline (reference sequence). The junction had 4 bases not matched to a gene; V was cut back by 0 bases and J by 3 bases. There are 14 residues in the CDR3. The CDR3 DNA follows: TGTGCCTGGAGTGTAACCGGGGGGGACTACGAGCAGTACTTC. This gives the protein CAWSVTGGDYEQYF.

V is TRBV21-1 and J is TRBJ2-7; the table's D call, TRBD1, has no DNA check behind it. TRBV21-1 is flagged as a pseudogene. This CDR3 has 16 residues. Written as DNA, the CDR3 is TGTGCCAGCAGCAAAGATCTCACAGGGGATTCCTACGAGCAGTACTTC. This gives the protein CASSKDLTGDSYEQYF.

The genes are TRBV5-1 and TRBJ1-2; D call uncertain. This CDR3 has 14 amino acids. Germline V gene sequence: CDR1 SGHRS, CDR2 YFSETQ. V lost 0 bases and J 4 bases, leaving 10 bases between the germline ends. CDR3 bases: TGCGCCAGCAGCTTGGAACCGGTATTCTATGGCTACACCTTC. Translation: CASSLEPVFYGYTF.

This chain links TRBV12-3 or TRBV12-4 with TRBJ2-5; TRBD1 aligns across 7 bases. The CDR3 extends over 13 amino acids. After removal of 8 bases from V and 1 base from J, the junction contained 4 bases not matched to a gene. The CDR3 bases are TGTGCCAGCGCTGGGACAGCCCAAGAGACCCAGTACTTC. The encoded protein is CASAGTAQETQYF.

J is TRBJ2-1 and V is TRBV7-2, with a weak D call TRBD1 (6 bases). The CDR3 has 16 amino acids. With 2 bases removed from V and 0 bases from J, the gap between germline ends came to 11 bases. Germline V CDR1 and CDR2: SGHTA, FQGNSA. This chain's CDR3 is CASSLTATGSYNEQFF. The CDR3 DNA is TGTGCCAGCAGCTTAACGGCGACAGGCTCCTACAATGAGCAGTTCTTC.